The next 24 T cell receptor beta chains were all read from a single sample in a study of vaccination and CD4 T cells after COVID-19. Treatment described: roughly 11-day PBMC culture with coronavirus spike peptide pools or control peptides (ViraFEST assay). The Oncomine TCR Beta short-read assay generated sequence data from the DNA of cultured CD4+ T cells. TCRdb re-analysed the PCR reads in MiXCR, keeping a single row per CDR3 protein. The repertoire holds about 15,000 distinct CDR3 sequences, 55% to 85% seen once, with 10% to 11% in the top ten. Antigen specificity for these receptors is unknown. The sequenced sample was CD4+ T cells from blood, cultured in vitro. These receptors were taken from a human donor who had recovered from COVID-19.

This clonotype came up a few times. The V gene is TRBV28, the J gene TRBJ1-5, with unresolved D. Germline CDR1 is MDHEN and CDR2 is SYDVKM. The CDR3 runs 11 residues. Trimming stripped 6 bases from V and 3 bases from J, with 3 bases between. This CDR3 is CASRDNQPQHF. CDR3 DNA: TGTGCCAGCAGGGACAATCAGCCCCAGCATTTT.

This chain links TRBV28 with TRBJ1-2; D is unclear. Germline V lookup: CDR1 MDHEN, CDR2 SYDVKM. Trimming shortened V by 6 bases and J by 4 bases, and 9 bases separated the two germline ends. CDR3 length: 12 residues. The CDR3 here is CASRLTAYGYTF. CDR3 sequence (DNA): TGTGCCAGCAGGTTAACGGCCTATGGCTACACCTTC.

The chain links TRBV2 to TRBJ2-3, with no clear D. V was clipped by 5 bases and J by 0 bases, with 9 bases between them. Per the germline V gene, CDR1 is SNHLY and CDR2 is FYNNEI. The CDR3 covers 14 residues. The CDR3 nucleotides are TGTGCCAGCAGTCGAAGTACTAGCACAGATACGCAGTATTTT. It is translated as CASSRSTSTDTQYF.

By share, this clonotype ranks as hyperexpanded. This rearrangement joins TRBV7-2 to TRBJ1-2, with 11 bases identical to TRBD1. Trimming took 3 bases from V and 5 from J; bases not matched to a gene: 8. Germline assignment: CDR1 SGHTA and CDR2 FQGNSA. The CDR3 is made up of 16 amino acids. CDR3 loop: CASSFSGTGGGYGYTF. The CDR3 DNA is TGTGCCAGCAGCTTCTCCGGGACAGGGGGTGGGTATGGCTACACCTTC.

This clonotype occurred once. V and J are TRBV20-1 and TRBJ1-5; 7 positions agree with TRBD1. CDR1 is DFQATT and CDR2 is SNEGSKA in the germline V gene (reference sequence). This CDR3 comprises 14 residues. J was trimmed by 0 bases and V by 6 bases; bases with no gene match: 5. The CDR3 DNA reads TGCAGTGCGAGGGACAGCAATAGCAATCAGCCCCAGCATTTT. It encodes CSARDSNSNQPQHF.

This sequence joins TRBV20-1 and TRBJ2-2; the D gene is possibly TRBD1 (6 bases). In germline, CDR1 is DFQATT, CDR2 SNEGSKA (reference sequence). The CDR3 spans 16 residues. V was trimmed by 6 bases and J by 1 base, leaving 18 bases between them. This chain's CDR3 is CSAPKAGTKNTGELFF. The CDR3 DNA reads TGCAGTGCCCCCAAAGCCGGGACAAAGAACACCGGGGAGCTGTTTTTT.

The chain employs TRBV28 and TRBJ1-2; a weak D match, TRBD1 (5 bases). The CDR3 length is 14 residues. V dropped 7 bases and J dropped 2 bases, with 14 bases sitting between them. Germline values: CDR1 MDHEN, CDR2 SYDVKM. CDR3 in DNA: TGTGCCAGCACCCCACCAGAGGGGAACTATGGCTACACCTTC. Encoded protein: CASTPPEGNYGYTF.

This chain joins TRBV27 and TRBJ1-6; TRBD1 is a possible D gene (5 bases). CDR1 and CDR2 from the germline V gene are MNHEY and SMNVEV (reference sequence). Trimming took off 5 bases at V and 7 bases at J, with 18 bases between the two ends. This CDR3 spans 16 amino acids. The CDR3 coding sequence is TGTGCCAGCAGTCAGGTACCGGGACTCACCAATTCACCCCTCCACTTT. Translation gives CASSQVPGLTNSPLHF.

The chain recombines TRBV28 with TRBJ2-7; D is unclear. Trimming took off 10 bases at V and 4 bases at J, with 17 bases between the two ends. The CDR3 loop spans 13 amino acids. Germline CDR1 and CDR2: MDHEN and SYDVKM. CDR3 DNA sequence: TGTGCCATCGCTGATCCCCCACAATACGAGCAGTACTTC. As protein: CAIADPPQYEQYF.

J is TRBJ1-6 and V is TRBV15; D is undetermined. Trimming took off 0 bases at V and 9 bases at J, with 6 bases between the two ends. The CDR3 consists of 13 residues. Germline lookup yields CDR1 LNHNV and CDR2 YYDKDF (reference sequence). CDR3 amino acids: CATSRDTGSPLHF. The CDR3 region has the DNA TGTGCCACCAGCAGAGATACGGGTTCACCCCTCCACTTT.

This chain links TRBV20-1 with TRBJ2-2; maybe TRBD1 (6 bases). CDR1 DFQATT and CDR2 SNEGSKA come from the germline V gene (reference sequence). The length of the CDR3 is 13 residues. V lost 3 bases to trimming and J lost 4 bases, with 9 bases between them. CDR3 sequence (DNA): TGCAGTGCTAGGGGACAAGCCACCGGGGAGCTGTTTTTT. Residues: CSARGQATGELFF.

V usage is TRBV20-1 and J usage is TRBJ1-1, with 8 bases aligning to TRBD1. J lost 0 bases, V lost 1 base, and 10 bases had no gene match. This CDR3 comprises 17 residues. Germline-derived CDR1 and CDR2 are DFQATT and SNEGSKA (reference sequence). The CDR3 DNA reads as TGCAGTGCTAGAGCCCAGGGGGCCCTCCGGATGAACACTGAAGCTTTCTTT. Translating gives CSARAQGALRMNTEAFF.

This chain connects TRBV6-5 to TRBJ1-1, with TRBD1 matching 8 bases. The CDR3 consists of 13 residues. The trim removed 4 bases at V and 4 bases at J, leaving 2 bases unmatched. Germline V gene sequence: CDR1 MNHEY, CDR2 SVGAGI. This CDR3 reads CASSWDRTTEAFF. In nucleotides, the CDR3 is TGTGCCAGCAGTTGGGACAGGACCACTGAAGCTTTCTTT.

Notes on this clonotype: The CDR3 does not end in the conserved phenylalanine or tryptophan, so this is likely a read error. The genes are TRBV7-9 and TRBJ2-7; a possible D gene is TRBD1 (7 bases). Trimming cost V 5 bases and J 6 bases, with 14 bases left between them. The CDR3 loop spans 13 amino acids. Germline-derived CDR1 and CDR2 are SEHNR and FQNEAQ (reference sequence). CDR3 sequence: CASSPTGEAEQYL. In nucleotides, the CDR3 is TGTGCCAGCAGCCCTACAGGGGAGGCCGAGCAGTACTTG.

The rearrangement uses TRBV21-1 and TRBJ2-5; the table gives TRBD1 as D, unverified against the DNA. TRBV21-1 is described as a pseudogene. This CDR3 spans 15 amino acids. CDR3: CASSKSRGYQETQYF. The CDR3 coding sequence is TGTGCCAGCAGCAAATCCCGGGGGTACCAAGAGACCCAGTACTTC.

This clonotype was detected once. V is TRBV20-1 and J is TRBJ1-2, with TRBD1 matching 8 bases. Germline CDR1 DFQATT, CDR2 SNEGSKA (reference sequence). This CDR3 comprises 15 residues. V lost 0 bases, J lost 3 bases, and 6 bases stayed unmatched. DNA for the CDR3: TGCAGTGCTAGAGATGCCGGACAGGGCGACTATGGCTACACCTTC. This encodes CSARDAGQGDYGYTF.

This rearrangement joins TRBV28 to TRBJ2-7; D is possibly TRBD2 (5 bases). The CDR3 length is 14 residues. Per germline, CDR1 MDHEN and CDR2 SYDVKM. V was cut by 8 bases and J by 1 base, with 15 bases left in between. In DNA, the CDR3 is TGTGCCAGCGGATTATATGGACTTTCCTACGAGCAGTACTTC. Encoded protein: CASGLYGLSYEQYF.

This chain connects TRBV15 to TRBJ2-4, with TRBD2 matching 11 bases. Trimming took 0 bases from V and 6 from J; bases not matched to a gene: 4. The CDR3 totals 16 residues. Germline CDR1 LNHNV, CDR2 YYDKDF (reference sequence). CDR3 sequence (DNA): TGTGCCACCAGCAGAGATCGCACTAGCGGGAGAAACATTCAGTACTTC. It is translated as CATSRDRTSGRNIQYF.

This clonotype has just one count. This chain connects TRBV6-4 to TRBJ2-1; 14 nucleotides agree with TRBD2. This CDR3 contains 15 residues. Germline lookup yields CDR1 MRHNA and CDR2 SNTAGT. With 3 bases clipped from V and 10 bases from J, the junction kept 5 bases outside the gene matches. CDR3 loop: CASSESGLAGEEQFF. CDR3 in DNA: TGTGCCAGCAGTGAATCGGGACTAGCGGGAGAGGAGCAGTTCTTC.

The chain links TRBV7-9 to TRBJ1-2; D remains ambiguous. The CDR3 totals 13 residues. Between the trimmed V and J ends, which lost 2 bases and 8 bases, there was a span of 12 bases. The germline V gene has CDR1 SEHNR and CDR2 FQNEAQ (reference sequence). Here the CDR3 reads CASSLTQPGGYTF. The CDR3 coding sequence is TGTGCCAGCAGCTTAACACAGCCGGGGGGCTACACCTTC.

In its sample, this clonotype was seen a few times. The gene calls are TRBV20-1 and TRBJ2-5; 10 positions match TRBD2. V trimming: 6 bases; J trimming: 0 bases; junction bases outside the gene matches: 1. The CDR3 is made up of 13 amino acids. Germline V CDR1 and CDR2: DFQATT, SNEGSKA (reference sequence). The CDR3 coding sequence is TGCAGTGCGACTAGCGGGCACCAAGAGACCCAGTACTTC. It encodes CSATSGHQETQYF.

The chain combines TRBV7-2 with TRBJ1-5; D is unresolved. The CDR3 length is 15 residues. CDR1 is SGHTA, CDR2 FQGNSA, per germline. Trimming left V 1 base short and J 9 bases short, with 16 bases between. The CDR3 nucleotides are TGTGCCAGCAGCTTAGATAATCCGGCCGCCCGGCCCCAGCATTTT. Translated: CASSLDNPAARPQHF.

The rearrangement joins TRBV2 to TRBJ2-7; 7 nucleotides align to TRBD1. The CDR3 is 13 residues long. V gave up 6 bases and J gave up 2 bases; unmatched junction bases: 4. CDR1 is SNHLY, CDR2 FYNNEI, per germline. For the CDR3, the DNA is TGTGCCAGCAGAATGGGACAGACCTACGAGCAGTACTTC. Its protein is CASRMGQTYEQYF. Based on the CDR3 plus reference TRBV2 and TRBJ2-7, the full variable domain is EPEVTQTPSHQVTQMGQEVILRCVPISNHLYFYWYRQILGQKVEFLVSFYNNEISEKSEIFDDQFSVERPDGSNFTLKIRSTKLEDSAMYFCASRMGQTYEQYFGPGTRLTVT.

The V gene is TRBV7-2, the J gene TRBJ2-1, with D perhaps assigned TRBD1 or TRBD2 (6 bases each). Deletions cut 1 base from V and 7 bases from J, with 8 bases between. The CDR3 length is 13 residues. Germline V gene sequence: CDR1 SGHTA, CDR2 FQGNSA. The CDR3 DNA is TGTGCCAGCAGCTTAGTAGGGGGGAATGAGCAGTTCTTC. This translates into CASSLVGGNEQFF.